This TCR beta chain came from a study of CD8 T cells in ankylosing spondylitis. Germline CDR1 SGHRS, CDR2 YFSETQ. With V trimmed by 4 bases and J by 6 bases, 7 bases remained unmatched. This CDR3 is 16 amino acids long. 5'-RACE, quantitative and with molecular barcodes, yielded the TCR beta libraries. TCRdb re-derived calls from the 5' RACE reads in MiXCR, one entry per CDR3 protein. The repertoire consists of a few hundred thousand distinct CDR3 sequences, with roughly a tenth occurring once and the leading ten covering approximately 20%. There are many counts of this clonotype. The chain carries TRBV5-1 and TRBJ2-2; TRBD2 aligns across 12 bases. Sequencing was carried out using blood, either unsorted or a sorted T cell fraction (not recorded which). The TCR originated in a male donor with ankylosing spondylitis or in good health (not recorded which). The CDR3 DNA reads TGCGCCAGCAGCCAAGCGACTAGCGGGGGCGCCGGGGAGCTGTTTTTT. The encoded protein is CASSQATSGGAGELFF.